One and the same sample provided the 10 T cell receptor beta chains below, sequenced in a study of regulatory T cells in long-lasting Graves disease (dated by TCRdb to about 2021). In light of the paper, this sample's time point label describes: newly diagnosed GD, antithyroid drugs for less than 3 months. For both TCR sequencing and RNA sequencing, RNA was extracted from PBMCs in TRIzol. Libraries were prepared through multiplex PCR. Sequencing was performed on an Illumina HiSeq 4000. iRepertoire HTBI primers and Arm-PCR amplification of CDR3 regions were used to construct TCR beta libraries. In TCRdb, the public reads were trimmed at Q25 with fastp and aligned with MiXCR, with productive beta chains retained. Every CDR3 protein is listed once, alongside the most common genes and DNA of its rows. The sample table contains fewer than 350,000 distinct CDR3 sequences; only one count was recorded for about 18% of them. The top ten hold more than 30% of the sample.

The sample here was peripheral blood mononuclear cells (PBMCs), taken at new diagnosis, from a patient treated with antithyroid drugs. These receptor sequences come from a female donor with Graves disease.

This clonotype was observed at least ten times. This rearrangement joins TRBV19 to TRBJ2-7; D is undetermined. Between the trimmed V and J ends, which lost 3 bases and 6 bases, there was a span of 9 bases. There are 12 residues in the CDR3. Germline CDR1 LNHDA, CDR2 SQIVND (reference sequence). The CDR3 DNA reads as TGTGCCAGTAGTATCGACACTGCCGAGCAGTACTTC. Amino acid sequence: CASSIDTAEQYF.

With respect to this clonotype: A read error is the likely source, as a far larger clone sits one nucleotide away. This chain uses TRBV2 with TRBJ2-5; TRBD2 is a possible D gene (6 bases). Trimming cost V 5 bases and J 11 bases, with 27 bases left between them. The CDR3 contains 16 residues. Germline-derived CDR1 and CDR2 are SNHLY and FYNNEI. The CDR3 sequence: CASSKSRERAYNEQYF. In nucleotides, the CDR3 is TGTGCCAGCAGTAAGAGTCGGGAGAGGGCCTACAATGAGCAGTACTTC.

The chain's CDR3 is CASSLMMDRPHRNTEAFF. DNA for the CDR3: TGTGCCAGCAGCTTGATGATGGACCGACCCCACCGGAACACTGAAGCTTTCTTT. The chain is built from TRBV6-1 and TRBJ1-1; no definite D call. The germline gives CDR1 MNHNS, CDR2 SASEGT. With 6 bases removed from V and 1 base from J, the gap between germline ends came to 24 bases. This CDR3 has 18 residues.

This clonotype occurred many times. The J gene is TRBJ1-1, the V gene TRBV28; unclear D gene. CDR3 length: 11 residues. Germline V gives CDR1 MDHEN, CDR2 SYDVKM. The V end lost 4 bases, the J end lost 5 bases, and 5 bases lay between the germline ends. The CDR3 sequence is CASSSSTEAFF. Here the CDR3 DNA reads TGTGCCAGCAGTTCGTCGACTGAAGCTTTCTTT.

There are many counts of this clonotype. V usage is TRBV7-9 and J usage is TRBJ2-1, with 9 bases lining up with TRBD2. The length of the CDR3 is 15 residues. J gave up 4 bases and V 1 base, and 2 bases lay outside the gene matches. The germline V gene has CDR1 SEHNR and CDR2 FQNEAQ (reference sequence). CDR3 protein: CASSLVAGEYNEQFF. CDR3 in DNA: TGTGCCAGCAGCTTAGTAGCGGGAGAGTACAATGAGCAGTTCTTC. The full variable domain, rest sourced from reference TRBV7-9 and TRBJ2-1, is DTGVSQNPRHKITKRGQNVTFRCDPISEHNRLYWYRQTLGQGPEFLTYFQNEAQLEKSRLLSDRFSAERPKGSFSTLEIQRTEQGDSAMYLCASSLVAGEYNEQFFGPGTRLTVL.

About this clonotype: This could be a read error, since a much larger clone is one nucleotide away. V and J are TRBV4-1 and TRBJ1-5, with D perhaps matching TRBD1 (6 bases). Per the germline V gene, CDR1 is MGHRA and CDR2 is YSYEKL. The V end lost 4 bases, the J end lost 7 bases, and 17 bases lay between the germline ends. The CDR3 length is 15 residues. The CDR3 DNA sequence: TGCGCCAGCAGCCTAGGGCCAGGGGTTATACAGCCCCAGCATTTT. Its protein product is CASSLGPGVIQPQHF.

In this sample, this clonotype turned up many times. The chain recombines TRBV12-3 or TRBV12-4 with TRBJ2-3, with D perhaps TRBD2 (7 bases). With 6 bases removed from V and 7 bases from J, the gap between germline ends came to 23 bases. The CDR3 covers 16 residues. The CDR3 DNA reads TGTGCCAGCAGACGGGGGCGAGCGGGATCAGCGAATACGCAGTATTTT. It translates to CASRRGRAGSANTQYF.

In this sample, this clonotype turned up a few times. The V call is TRBV7-2, the J call TRBJ2-1; 13 positions match TRBD2. This CDR3 is built from 12 residues. CDR1 is SGHTA, CDR2 FQGNSA, per germline. Trimming removed 4 bases from V and 16 bases from J; junction bases left unmatched: 4. The CDR3 DNA sequence: TGTGCCAGCAGCTACGGACTAGCGGGAGTTTTCTTC. Translated, it gives CASSYGLAGVFF.

This clonotype was observed many times. V gene TRBV19 combines with J gene TRBJ2-7, with 8 positions matching TRBD1. V shed 3 bases and J 2 bases; nucleotides not matched to a gene: 3. CDR1 is LNHDA, CDR2 SQIVND, per germline (reference sequence). This CDR3 contains 14 residues. The CDR3 reads CASSMTGEPYEQYF. The DNA of the CDR3 is TGTGCCAGTAGTATGACAGGGGAGCCCTACGAGCAGTACTTC.

The chain has TRBV11-3 and TRBJ2-3; D is uncertain. Per germline, CDR1 SGHNT and CDR2 YENEEA. V lost 0 bases, J lost 0 bases, and 7 bases lay in between. The CDR3 is 15 amino acids. CDR3 DNA sequence: TGTGCCAGCAGCTTAGATGGTGACAGCACAGATACGCAGTATTTT. It yields the protein CASSLDGDSTDTQYF.